The present TCR beta chain was sequenced within a study of T-cell reconstitution after alpha-beta-depleted transplantation in children. General observations from the study: Diversity and T-cell counts at one year after transplant derived mostly from new T cells. Reported findings indicate that, about two months after transplant, alpha-beta T cells came from several hundred expanded clones, which were derived from non-depleted graft cells. Surviving recipient T cells and thymic progenitors produced the high day-60 TCRbeta diversity seen in some patients.

Trimming at V came to 4 bases and at J to 1 base, leaving 5 bases not matched to a gene. Per germline, CDR1 SQVTM and CDR2 ANQGSEA. The CDR3 is 15 residues long. Concerning this clonotype itself: Its specificity is not known.

Unique molecular identifiers were incorporated during preparation of the TCRbeta library. TCRdb re-called the PCR reads with MiXCR, one entry per CDR3 protein. The repertoire holds around 490,000 distinct CDR3 sequences, with 10% to 12% as singletons. The chain couples TRBV29-1 to TRBJ2-7; 12 nucleotides match TRBD2. Sequencing used PBMCs, mostly from graft donor cells, obtained 180 days after TCRalphabeta/CD19-depleted stem cell transplant. This TCR was sampled from a female patient aged 2 to 10 who had a stem cell transplant for aplastic anemia, so the T cells may come from the graft donor. CDR3 DNA: TGCAGCGTTGCTTGGGGGACTAGCGGGTCCTACGAGCAGTACTTC. It translates to CSVAWGTSGSYEQYF.